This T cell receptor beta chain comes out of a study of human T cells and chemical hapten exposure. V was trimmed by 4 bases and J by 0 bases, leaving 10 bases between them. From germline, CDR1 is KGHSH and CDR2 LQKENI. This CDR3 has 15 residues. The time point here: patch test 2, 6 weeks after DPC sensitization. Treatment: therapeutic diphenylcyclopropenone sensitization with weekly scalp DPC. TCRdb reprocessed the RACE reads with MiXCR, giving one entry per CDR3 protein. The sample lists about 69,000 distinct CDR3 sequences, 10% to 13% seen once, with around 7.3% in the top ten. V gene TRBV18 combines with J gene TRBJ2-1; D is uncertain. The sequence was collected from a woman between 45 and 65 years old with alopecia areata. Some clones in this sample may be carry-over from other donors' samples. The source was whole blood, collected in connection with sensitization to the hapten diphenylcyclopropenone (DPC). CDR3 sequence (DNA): TGTGCCAGCTCACTAACTGGGCCCTCCTACAATGAGCAGTTCTTC. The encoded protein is CASSLTGPSYNEQFF.